The clone carrying this T cell receptor beta chain was counted ten times or more. The germline V and J ends were trimmed by 2 bases and 6 bases, with 2 bases remaining between them. The CDR3 has 11 residues. Germline V gives CDR1 SEHNR, CDR2 FQNEAQ (reference sequence). This record comes from a study of early T cells in non-severe SARS-CoV-2 infection. One entry per CDR3 protein, called by TCRdb with MiXCR from the 5' RACE reads. The sample lists about 52,000 distinct CDR3 sequences; 8% to 10% were seen once. The clonotype comes from an adult who was a healthcare worker with PCR-confirmed SARS-CoV-2 infection or an uninfected control (not recorded which). The chain carries TRBV7-9 and TRBJ1-5; the D is unclear. Sequenced: whole blood. The CDR3 coding sequence is TGTGCCAGCAGCTTACGTCAGCCCCAGCATTTT. It is translated as CASSLRQPQHF.